This T cell receptor (beta chain) was recorded in a study of shared clonotypes between healthy human individuals (dated by TCRdb to 2018 to 2021). With regard to the full study: A couple of women and a few men aged 18 to 49 years were included in the cohort. Between about 0.85 and 9.5 billion PBMCs per donor were obtained by leukapheresis. For each donor, CD4 naive and CD4 memory were each run on three plates, CD8 naive on two plates, and CD8 memory on one plate. Different laboratories and diverse techniques were used to prepare libraries and sequence TCR repertoires, to increase sequencing depth and limit assay-specific biases. Blood TCR repertoires of five healthy adults were deeply sequenced to estimate repertoire size and the extent of clonotype sharing between individuals. What the research found in general, with its limitations: Compared with non-shared clonotypes, clonotypes shared by all four sorted-subset donors had higher generation probabilities. Pairwise subsampling indicated that sequencing depth was expected to affect the degree of clonotype sharing among donors. Sharing across a few donors was observed for around 5% of naive CD4, about 4% of naive CD8, 2% to 2.5% of memory CD4, and around 0.4% of memory CD8 clonotypes. Sampling was restricted to blood, and TCR repertoires in tissue are likely to differ from TCR repertoires in blood. Even with the large sequencing depth, rarefaction of the sorted-subset datasets indicated that sequencing was incomplete. The small number of donors limited the genetic and exposure-history diversity represented. Estimated clonotype richness was generally larger for naive than for memory subsets.

For CDR1 and CDR2, the germline V gene lists SGHTA and FQGTGA. CDR3 length: 13 amino acids, cysteine to phenylalanine. Just the 39-base CDR3 DNA is kept, in frame starting at base 1. V drops 6 bases and J drops 1 base, leaving 9 bases in between. Note on this clone: Its target antigen remains unknown. Per-nucleotide qualities are absent, and no much larger clonotype sits a single base away. In the same sample, other DNA sequences code for this CDR3.

The donors were healthy, HIV-negative adults who had no recently reported acute infections or vaccinations. Every donor was a Caucasian adult residing in Nashville, Tennessee, USA. CD4+ T cells were enriched by magnetic negative selection; naive cells were then positively selected on CD45RA, and the negative fraction formed the memory subset. After blood collection by leukapheresis, PBMCs were isolated using Ficoll-Histopaque density gradient centrifugation and then cryopreserved in the vapor phase of liquid nitrogen. Analytical flow cytometry was used to check the purity and quantity of every magnetically sorted T cell population. Genomic DNA was isolated from every sorted fraction and measured by UV absorbance on a Nanodrop 2000c. Using the deep immunoSEQ assay, TCR CDR3 regions were amplified from genomic DNA by multiplex PCR. For each cell subset, the extracted genomic DNA was distributed evenly across all wells of several immunoSEQ 96-well plates, and each plate served as one replicate. For sorted subsets, around 200 ng genomic DNA, equal to about 30,000 T cell genomes, was loaded into each replicate PCR. Purified libraries were quantified with a Qubit 3.0 fluorometer, sized on a Bioanalyzer 2100, and re-quantified with the KAPA Library Quantification kit. Every immunoSEQ 96-well plate was sequenced on a separate single-read 150-cycle Illumina NextSeq 550 flow cell. As for the authors' bioinformatics: The immunoSEQ output contained only junctional sequences without quality scores, so filtering could not match that applied to full-length reads. Sequences were annotated with PyIR, a Python wrapper for IgBLAST v1.9, and V/J genes and CDR3 were assigned using IMGT germline references. Reads were filtered out if the reads had weak V/J assignments (E-value above 1e-6), no CDR3, stop codons, out-of-frame junctions, or ambiguous translated residues. V3J clonotypes were defined as sequences sharing the same inferred V gene, J gene, and CDR3 amino acid sequence. The percentage overlap between two repertoires was calculated by dividing the number of shared unique clonotypes by the size of the smaller repertoire. RTK rarefaction, the Chao1 estimator, and Recon v2.1 estimates of unobserved clonotypes were used to assess repertoire richness. Generation probabilities for all TCRbeta clonotypes obtained by the gDNA method from a few donors were computed using OLGA. Not all clones reach the TCRdb copy of this immuneACCESS table, which keeps in-frame sequences only. Checked studies attribute under half of the gap to unresolved V genes and leave the rest unexplained. D and trimming were read from the DNA, whereas the V and J calls and clone size are those reported in that table. The sample table lists over 1.4 million clones, more than 95% of them with a count of one. The ten biggest clones cover approximately 1.1% of the sample.

The chain links TRBV7-3 with TRBJ2-5, and perhaps TRBD2 as D gene, on 6 matching bases. The source material was naive CD4+ T cells sorted from blood. The cell subset or site label on this specimen signifies: CD45RA+ positively selected. This TCR derives from a man aged 25-45 years in good health. The CDR3 protein sequence reads: CASSSGLQETQYF. The DNA sequence is TGTGCCAGCAGTTCGGGACTCCAAGAGACCCAGTACTTC.